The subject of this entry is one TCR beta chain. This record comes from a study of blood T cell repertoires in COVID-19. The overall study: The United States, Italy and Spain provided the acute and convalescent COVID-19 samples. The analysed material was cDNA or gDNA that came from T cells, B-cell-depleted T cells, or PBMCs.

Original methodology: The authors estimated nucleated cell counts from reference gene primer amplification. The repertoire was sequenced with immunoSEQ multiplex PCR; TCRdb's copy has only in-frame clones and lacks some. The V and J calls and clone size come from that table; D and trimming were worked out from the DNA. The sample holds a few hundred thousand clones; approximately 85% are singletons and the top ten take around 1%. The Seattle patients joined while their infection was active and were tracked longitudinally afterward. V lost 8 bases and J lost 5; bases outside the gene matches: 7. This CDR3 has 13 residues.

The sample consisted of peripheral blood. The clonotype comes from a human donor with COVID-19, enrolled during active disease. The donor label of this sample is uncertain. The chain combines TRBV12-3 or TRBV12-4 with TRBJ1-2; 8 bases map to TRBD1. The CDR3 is CASSQGAGYGYTF. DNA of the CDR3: TGTGCCAGCTCCCAGGGGGCGGGGTATGGCTACACCTTC.